This TCR beta chain appears in the sequencing data of a study of CD8 T cells in ankylosing spondylitis (dated by TCRdb to the late 2010s). Turning to the overall study: T cell receptor beta repertoires were profiled in healthy donors and ankylosing spondylitis patients so that disease-linked TCR variants could be found. The full study cohort comprised about 24 ankylosing spondylitis patients and over a hundred healthy donors. Peripheral blood was sampled, and synovial fluid was additionally collected from ankylosing spondylitis patients.

Sequencing was carried out with an Illumina HiSeq 2500. TCR beta libraries were prepared by quantitative 5'-RACE with molecular barcodes. The authors' analysis ran thus. A new computational method based on a probabilistic model of VDJ rearrangement was used to identify disease-linked TCR variants. Using fastp at Q25 and MiXCR, TCRdb reprocessed the public reads and kept productive beta chains. Rows are unified per CDR3 protein, each entry keeping the most common DNA and genes. The V and J calls, along with clone size, are taken from TCRdb and not from the paper's own processing. A total of some 700,000 distinct CDR3 sequences appear in this sample, about 20% of them only once. Around a fifth of the sample is taken by the ten largest. The CDR3 spans 15 residues, from the cysteine through the phenylalanine. Of the read, only the CDR3 DNA is kept; its 45 bases are in frame from base 1. Germline trimming amounts to 7 bases on V and 0 bases on J, with 7 as the count of junction bases outside the gene matches. CDR1 and CDR2 are read off the germline V gene (reference sequence) as DFQATT and SNEGSKA.

The study at large found these results: The disease-linked clones had a CD8+ phenotype and were found at relatively low frequencies in peripheral blood. Some TCR beta motif variants had previously been reported in synovial fluid and blood of reactive arthritis patients, which suggested common disease-initiation mechanisms. The disease-linked clones were reported to be significantly enriched in matched synovial fluid samples from ankylosing spondylitis patients. Blood from ankylosing spondylitis patients appeared to be characterized by a TCR beta motif composed of several highly homologous amino acid variants.

This clonotype was seen a handful of times. This clone's antigen is unknown. There are no base qualities to consult, and no much larger clone falls within one base. The TCR originated in a male donor with ankylosing spondylitis. Sequencing used blood, either unsorted or a sorted T cell fraction (not recorded which). The chain employs TRBV20-1 and TRBJ1-5; 9 middle bases align to TRBD1. The sequenced DNA: TGCAGTGGGACAGGGGTTTCTTATAGCAATCAGCCCCAGCATTTT. It codes for CSGTGVSYSNQPQHF.